This T cell receptor (beta chain) was sequenced in a study of blood T cells in healthy people across ages. Using a J-beta primer mix together with a sample-barcoded 5' primer, a second PCR was run for roughly 7 to 12 cycles. One entry per CDR3 protein results from TCRdb running MiXCR on the 5' RACE reads. This table holds 800,000 to 950,000 distinct CDR3 sequences, around 29% found once. Unmatched junction bases numbered 8, after V lost 4 bases and J lost 5 bases. From germline, CDR1 is LGHDT and CDR2 YNNKEL (reference sequence). This CDR3 region has 16 residues. This clonotype appeared a few times. This sample also belongs to another study, concerning T cells of mothers and their children. According to that study: The study sampled a few healthy Caucasian mothers and their six children.

Sequencing used blood. V usage is TRBV3-1 and J usage is TRBJ2-2, with 9 bases lining up with TRBD1. This TCR came from a woman aged 35 to 49 in good health. CDR3: CASSLRGTGLTGELFF. As DNA, the CDR3 is TGTGCCAGCAGCCTTCGAGGGACAGGGTTGACCGGGGAGCTGTTTTTT.